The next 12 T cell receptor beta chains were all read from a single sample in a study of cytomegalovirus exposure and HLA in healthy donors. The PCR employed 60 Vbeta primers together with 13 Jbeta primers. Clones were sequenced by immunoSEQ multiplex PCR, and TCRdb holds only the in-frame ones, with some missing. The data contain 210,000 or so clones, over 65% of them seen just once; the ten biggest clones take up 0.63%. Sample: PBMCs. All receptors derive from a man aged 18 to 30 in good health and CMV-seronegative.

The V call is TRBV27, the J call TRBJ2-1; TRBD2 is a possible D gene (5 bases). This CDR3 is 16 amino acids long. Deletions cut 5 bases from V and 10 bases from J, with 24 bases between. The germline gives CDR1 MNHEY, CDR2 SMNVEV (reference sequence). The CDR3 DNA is TGTGCCAGCAGTACCCCTTTCGGGTCACTAGGTCGGGAGCAGTTCTTC. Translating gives CASSTPFGSLGREQFF.

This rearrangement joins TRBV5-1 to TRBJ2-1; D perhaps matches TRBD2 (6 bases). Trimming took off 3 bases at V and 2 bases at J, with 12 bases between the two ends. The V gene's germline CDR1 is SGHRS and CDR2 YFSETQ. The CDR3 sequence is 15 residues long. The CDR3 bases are TGCGCCAGCAGCTCCCTCACGGGGGCCTACAATGAGCAGTTCTTC. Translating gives CASSSLTGAYNEQFF. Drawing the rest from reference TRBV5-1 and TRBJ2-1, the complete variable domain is KAGVTQTPRYLIKTRGQQVTLSCSPISGHRSVSWYQQTPGQGLQFLFEYFSETQRNKGNFPGRFSGRQFSNSRSEMNVSTLELGDSALYLCASSSLTGAYNEQFFGPGTRLTVL.

DNA for the CDR3: TGTGCCAGCAGTGTGGGGACTGACTACGAGCAGTACTTC. Its translation: CASSVGTDYEQYF. The chain has TRBV6-1 and TRBJ2-7; weak D call: TRBD2 (6 bases). Trimming shortened V by 4 bases and J by 3 bases, and 10 bases separated the two germline ends. CDR1 MNHNS and CDR2 SASEGT come from the germline V gene. CDR3 size: 13 residues.

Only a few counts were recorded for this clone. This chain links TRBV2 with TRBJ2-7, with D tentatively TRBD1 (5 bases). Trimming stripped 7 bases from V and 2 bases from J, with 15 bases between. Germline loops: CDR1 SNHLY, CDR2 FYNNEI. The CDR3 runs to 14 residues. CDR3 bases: TGTGCCAGCAATCCAGACAGAACCACCTACGAGCAGTACTTC. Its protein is CASNPDRTTYEQYF. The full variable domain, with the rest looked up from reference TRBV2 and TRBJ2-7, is EPEVTQTPSHQVTQMGQEVILRCVPISNHLYFYWYRQILGQKVEFLVSFYNNEISEKSEIFDDQFSVERPDGSNFTLKIRSTKLEDSAMYFCASNPDRTTYEQYFGPGTRLTVT.

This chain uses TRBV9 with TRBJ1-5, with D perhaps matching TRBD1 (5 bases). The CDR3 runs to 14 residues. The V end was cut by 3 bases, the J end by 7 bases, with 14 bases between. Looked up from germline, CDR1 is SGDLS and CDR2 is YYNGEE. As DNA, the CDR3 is TGTGCCAGCAGCGAGGGAGTGGGGGGACAGCCCCAGCATTTT. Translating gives CASSEGVGGQPQHF.

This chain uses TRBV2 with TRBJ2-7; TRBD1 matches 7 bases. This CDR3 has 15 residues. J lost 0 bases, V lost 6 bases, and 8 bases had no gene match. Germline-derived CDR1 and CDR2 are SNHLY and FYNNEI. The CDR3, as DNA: TGTGCCAGCAGACACAGGGGCCCTAGCTCCTACGAGCAGTACTTC. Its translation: CASRHRGPSSYEQYF. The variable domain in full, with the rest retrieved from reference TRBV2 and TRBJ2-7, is EPEVTQTPSHQVTQMGQEVILRCVPISNHLYFYWYRQILGQKVEFLVSFYNNEISEKSEIFDDQFSVERPDGSNFTLKIRSTKLEDSAMYFCASRHRGPSSYEQYFGPGTRLTVT.

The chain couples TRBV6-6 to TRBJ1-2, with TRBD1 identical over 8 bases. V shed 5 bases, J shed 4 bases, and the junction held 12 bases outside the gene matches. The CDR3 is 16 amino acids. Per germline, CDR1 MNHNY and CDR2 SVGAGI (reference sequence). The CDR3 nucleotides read TGTGCCAGCAGTGTACGACAGGGGAGGGACCCCTATGGCTACACCTTC. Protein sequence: CASSVRQGRDPYGYTF.

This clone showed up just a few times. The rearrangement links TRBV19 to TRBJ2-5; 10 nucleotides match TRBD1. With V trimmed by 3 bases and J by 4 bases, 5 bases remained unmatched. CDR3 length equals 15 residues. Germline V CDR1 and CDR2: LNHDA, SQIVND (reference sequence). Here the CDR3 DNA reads TGTGCCAGTAGTATTGTTGGGACAGGGGTAGAGACCCAGTACTTC. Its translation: CASSIVGTGVETQYF.

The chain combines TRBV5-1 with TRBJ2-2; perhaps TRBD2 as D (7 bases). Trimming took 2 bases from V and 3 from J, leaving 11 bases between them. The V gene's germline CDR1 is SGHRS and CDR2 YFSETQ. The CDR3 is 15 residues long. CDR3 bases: TGCGCCAGCAGCTTCCGCGGGGGCGACACCGGGGAGCTGTTTTTT. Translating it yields CASSFRGGDTGELFF.

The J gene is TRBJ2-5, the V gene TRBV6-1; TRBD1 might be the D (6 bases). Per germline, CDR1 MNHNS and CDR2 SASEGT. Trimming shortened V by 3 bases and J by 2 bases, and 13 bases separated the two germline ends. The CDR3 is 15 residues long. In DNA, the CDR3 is TGTGCCAGCAGTGACCCGGGACACCCACAAGAGACCCAGTACTTC. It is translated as CASSDPGHPQETQYF.

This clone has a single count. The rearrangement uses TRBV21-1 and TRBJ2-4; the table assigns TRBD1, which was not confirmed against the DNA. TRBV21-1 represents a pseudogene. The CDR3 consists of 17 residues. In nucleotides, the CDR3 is TGTGCCAGCTCCCAGGGGAAGAAAGTTCTAGCCAAAAACATTCAGTACTTC. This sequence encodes CASSQGKKVLAKNIQYF.

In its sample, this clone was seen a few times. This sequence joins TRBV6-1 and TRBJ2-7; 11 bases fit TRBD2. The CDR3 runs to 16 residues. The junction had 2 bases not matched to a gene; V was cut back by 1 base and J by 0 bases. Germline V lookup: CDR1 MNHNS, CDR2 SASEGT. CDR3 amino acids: CASSEGLAGHSYEQYF. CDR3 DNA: TGTGCCAGCAGTGAAGGACTAGCGGGGCACTCCTACGAGCAGTACTTC.